What follows is one T cell receptor beta chain and its context. The antigen remains unidentified. This sample stems from a study of T cell responses to AZD1222 COVID-19 vaccine. In the study overall: Analysis merged second doses at about 4 or about 12 weeks.

Profiling relied on immunoSEQ multiplex PCR, and the TCRdb table lists in-frame clones only, not all of them. This sample has about 97,000 clones, with about 90% found just once. There are 15 residues in the CDR3. The V end was cut by 2 bases, the J end by 4 bases, with 12 bases between. The germline gives CDR1 SGHAT, CDR2 FQNNGV. General study points: Within unmutated variant regions lay the reported targets of nearly half of spike-specific TCRs.

The J gene is TRBJ2-1, the V gene TRBV11-2; D remains unclear. This receptor was taken from an adult in good health. Sequencing was performed on peripheral blood, taken on day 0 of AZD1222 vaccination. The CDR3 nucleotides read TGTGCCAGCAGCTTACTTGCTACCGCGTACAATGAGCAGTTCTTC. Translation: CASSLLATAYNEQFF.